Listed here are 27 T cell receptor beta chains from one sample, sequenced in a study of blood T cell repertoires in COVID-19. Repertoires were generated with immunoSEQ multiplex PCR, while TCRdb's copy carries only in-frame clones and drops some. The sample holds more than 120,000 clones, 75% to 90% seen once. Sample: peripheral blood. These receptors all come from a man aged 50 or older who had recovered from COVID-19.

CDR3 amino acids: CASSLAPTGEAFF. The CDR3 DNA is TGTGCCAGCAGCTTAGCCCCCACGGGGGAAGCTTTCTTT. The gene calls are TRBV7-9 and TRBJ1-1; D unclear. CDR1 SEHNR and CDR2 FQNEAQ come from the germline V gene (reference sequence). Trimming pared 0 bases from V and 8 bases from J, leaving 10 bases between. The CDR3 length is 13 residues.

V gene TRBV5-1 combines with J gene TRBJ2-5; D possibly corresponds to TRBD2 (6 bases). With 3 bases removed from V and 2 bases from J, the gap between germline ends came to 11 bases. CDR1 is SGHRS, CDR2 YFSETQ, per germline. CDR3 size: 14 residues. CDR3 sequence: CASSYGTWQETQYF. Written as DNA, the CDR3 is TGCGCCAGCAGCTATGGGACTTGGCAAGAGACCCAGTACTTC.

The chain is built from TRBV3-1 (or the pseudogene TRBV3-2) and TRBJ2-1, with D hard to call. The germline V gene encodes CDR1 LGHDT and CDR2 YNNKEL (reference sequence). This CDR3 region has 15 residues. V lost 0 bases, J lost 4 bases, and 10 bases lay in between. CDR3 sequence reads: CASSQEFQIYNEQFF. DNA for the CDR3: TGTGCCAGCAGCCAAGAGTTTCAAATTTACAATGAGCAGTTCTTC.

On this clone: This sample also contains other DNA sequences that code for the same CDR3. V gene TRBV7-9 combines with J gene TRBJ2-7; 7 positions agree with TRBD1. The V gene's germline CDR1 is SEHNR and CDR2 FQNEAQ (reference sequence). The CDR3 contains 13 residues. V lost 5 bases to trimming and J lost 3 bases; unmatched junction nucleotides: 4. In DNA, the CDR3 is TGTGCCAGCAGCAGTCGGGACAGCTACGAGCAGTACTTC. This sequence encodes CASSSRDSYEQYF.

This rearrangement joins TRBV25-1 to TRBJ1-2; D is ambiguous. V was trimmed by 7 bases and J by 6 bases, leaving 15 bases between them. The germline gives CDR1 MGHDK, CDR2 SYGVNS. This CDR3 is 13 amino acids long. CDR3: CASTRREGNGYTF. The DNA for the CDR3 is TGTGCCAGCACCCGGAGGGAGGGAAATGGCTACACCTTC.

The chain joins TRBV2 to TRBJ2-7; 7 bases match TRBD2. Per germline, CDR1 SNHLY and CDR2 FYNNEI. The CDR3 contains 17 residues. V dropped 1 base and J dropped 0; count of bases not matched to a gene: 9. CDR3 coding DNA: TGTGCCAGCAGTGAAGAAGCTGCGGGGGAAAGCTCCTACGAGCAGTACTTC. Encoded protein: CASSEEAAGESSYEQYF.

The chain couples TRBV6-5 to TRBJ1-5, with TRBD1 as a possible D gene (6 bases). This CDR3 has 15 amino acids. Germline CDR1 reads MNHEY; CDR2 reads SVGAGI. V was cut by 5 bases and J by 0 bases, with 11 bases left in between. CDR3 residues: CASSLDRTSNQPQHF. The CDR3 coding sequence is TGTGCCAGCAGTCTCGACAGGACTAGCAATCAGCCCCAGCATTTT.

This clone has only one observation. V gene TRBV6-1 combines with J gene TRBJ1-5; D call uncertain. Per the germline V gene, CDR1 is MNHNS and CDR2 is SASEGT. V dropped 0 bases and J dropped 4 bases, with 16 bases sitting between them. The CDR3 extends over 17 amino acids. The CDR3 region has the DNA TGTGCCAGCAGTGAAGCGCTAGCAGTCGGCGGGAATCAGCCCCAGCATTTT. It specifies CASSEALAVGGNQPQHF.

This clone was seen more than once but under ten times. V usage is TRBV5-1 and J usage is TRBJ2-5; the D gene is possibly TRBD1 (6 bases). CDR1 is SGHRS and CDR2 is YFSETQ in the germline V gene. V dropped 9 bases and J dropped 0 bases, with 15 bases sitting between them. The CDR3 covers 14 residues. This CDR3 reads CATKERTDQETQYF. The CDR3 nucleotides read TGCGCCACCAAGGAACGGACAGACCAAGAGACCCAGTACTTC.

This clone was seen just once. The rearrangement joins TRBV5-1 to TRBJ2-6; D is uncertain. Trimming removed 3 bases from V and 0 bases from J, with 7 bases in between. CDR3 length: 15 residues. From germline, CDR1 is SGHRS and CDR2 YFSETQ. The CDR3 spells CASSSVNSGANVLTF. The CDR3 nucleotides are TGCGCCAGCAGCTCAGTGAACTCTGGGGCCAACGTCCTGACTTTC.

This rearrangement joins TRBV18 to TRBJ1-1; the D gene is possibly TRBD1 (5 bases). V lost 5 bases and J lost 3, with 10 bases in between. From germline, CDR1 is KGHSH and CDR2 LQKENI. The length of the CDR3 is 13 residues. CDR3 in DNA: TGTGCCAGCTCAGATAGGGGTTACACTGAAGCTTTCTTT. Translated: CASSDRGYTEAFF.

The chain uses TRBV3-1 (or the pseudogene TRBV3-2) and TRBJ1-2; TRBD1 aligns across 7 bases. Germline values: CDR1 LGHDT, CDR2 YNNKEL (reference sequence). V shed 2 bases, J shed 5 bases, and the junction held 8 bases outside the gene matches. The CDR3 length is 15 residues. CDR3 residues: CASSQTGTDLYGYTF. CDR3 coding DNA: TGTGCCAGCAGCCAAACTGGGACAGATCTTTATGGCTACACCTTC.

The chain is built from TRBV30 and TRBJ1-1; 7 nucleotides line up with TRBD1. Trimming took 3 bases from V and 1 from J; bases not matched to a gene: 2. This CDR3 region has 13 residues. In germline, CDR1 is GTSNPN, CDR2 SVGIG (reference sequence). The CDR3 DNA follows: TGTGCCTGGAGGCGGACAGGGAACACTGAAGCTTTCTTT. Translating it yields CAWRRTGNTEAFF.

This clone was seen a handful of times. The chain joins TRBV6-4 to TRBJ1-2, with D uncertain. From germline, CDR1 is MRHNA and CDR2 SNTAGT. The CDR3 is made up of 13 amino acids. Trimming stripped 6 bases from V and 4 bases from J, with 12 bases between. The DNA of the CDR3 is TGTGCCAGCAGGAAGTCACACCTCTATGGCTACACCTTC. This sequence encodes CASRKSHLYGYTF.

This rearrangement joins TRBV27 to TRBJ2-6, with 7 bases fitting TRBD2. CDR1 and CDR2 (germline): MNHEY, SMNVEV (reference sequence). The CDR3 covers 16 residues. Losses at the gene ends were 6 bases for V and 2 bases for J; bases not matched to a gene: 7. The CDR3 DNA follows: TGTGCCAGCAGAATGCTGGGGGGGGCTGGGGCCAACGTCCTGACTTTC. The encoded protein is CASRMLGGAGANVLTF.

As concerns this clone: Additional DNA sequences in this sample encode the identical CDR3. This chain joins TRBV5-1 and TRBJ2-7, with D hard to call. V lost 3 bases and J 5 bases, leaving 6 bases between the germline ends. Germline V lookup: CDR1 SGHRS, CDR2 YFSETQ. This CDR3 is 11 amino acids long. CDR3 bases: TGCGCCAGCAGCTCCCGCGACGAGCAGTACTTC. This gives the protein CASSSRDEQYF.

CDR3 nucleotide sequence: TGCAGCGTTGGGGGAACTAGTTTCAATGAGCAGTTCTTC. Its translation: CSVGGTSFNEQFF. V is TRBV29-1 and J is TRBJ2-1, with D possibly being TRBD2 (5 bases). This CDR3 is 13 amino acids long. V lost 4 bases and J 6 bases, leaving 13 bases between the germline ends. Germline V lookup: CDR1 SQVTM, CDR2 ANQGSEA.

This chain uses TRBV5-8 with TRBJ2-7; D perhaps matches TRBD2 (7 bases). The V gene lost 7 bases and the J gene lost 5 bases, with 19 bases spanning the gap. Germline V CDR1 and CDR2: SGHTS, YDEGEE. The CDR3 runs to 14 residues. The CDR3 DNA reads as TGTGCCAGCCAAGTTGGGGGGGGCGAAGACGAGCAGTACTTC. As protein: CASQVGGGEDEQYF.

The chain recombines TRBV7-2 with TRBJ1-1, with 11 bases matching TRBD1. The V and J ends lost 2 bases and 7 bases, in that order; junction bases with no gene match: 6. Germline V CDR1 and CDR2: SGHTA, FQGNSA. CDR3 size: 15 residues. DNA of the CDR3: TGTGCCAGCAGCTTACGAGGGACAGGGGGTATTGAAGCTTTCTTT. This gives the protein CASSLRGTGGIEAFF.

V and J are TRBV7-2 and TRBJ2-7; tentative D call: TRBD2 (6 bases). Germline CDR1 reads SGHTA; CDR2 reads FQGNSA. V lost 1 base and J 4 bases, leaving 14 bases between the germline ends. This CDR3 is built from 15 residues. The CDR3 is CASSLGGGLQYEQYF. In DNA form, the CDR3 reads TGTGCCAGCAGCTTAGGTGGGGGGTTGCAGTACGAGCAGTACTTC.

The gene calls are TRBV3-1 (or the pseudogene TRBV3-2) and TRBJ2-3; tentative D call: TRBD2 (6 bases). V lost 3 bases and J lost 0, with 13 bases in between. The germline V gene encodes CDR1 LGHDT and CDR2 YNNKEL (reference sequence). This CDR3 comprises 16 residues. The CDR3 sequence is CASSQALARSTDTQYF. The DNA for the CDR3 is TGTGCCAGCAGCCAGGCGCTAGCGAGAAGCACAGATACGCAGTATTTT.

For the CDR3, the DNA is TGTGCCAGCAGTTGGGATGGGACAGAGAAAACTGAAGCTTTCTTT. Protein sequence: CASSWDGTEKTEAFF. The V gene is TRBV6-2 or TRBV6-3, the J gene TRBJ1-1, with 7 nucleotides matching TRBD1. Germline lookup yields CDR1 MNHEY and CDR2 SVGEGT. The CDR3 sequence is 15 residues long. V shed 4 bases, J shed 5 bases, and the junction held 10 bases outside the gene matches.

The chain joins TRBV11-2 to TRBJ2-1; TRBD2 matches at 10 bases. The CDR3 contains 16 residues. Losses at the gene ends were 3 bases for V and 9 bases for J; bases not matched to a gene: 11. CDR1 and CDR2 from the germline V gene are SGHAT and FQNNGV. CDR3 amino acids: CASSFGSGGVTIEQFF. The CDR3 nucleotides are TGTGCCAGCAGCTTCGGAAGCGGGGGGGTTACAATTGAGCAGTTCTTC.

This clone was detected only a few times. The chain carries TRBV6-5 and TRBJ1-2, with D perhaps matching TRBD1 (5 bases). CDR3 size: 10 residues. Germline assignment: CDR1 MNHEY and CDR2 SVGAGI. Trimming left V 11 bases short and J 4 bases short, with 8 bases between. The DNA of the CDR3 is TGTGCCGGCGGGGGCTATGGCTACACCTTC. Translating it yields CAGGGYGYTF.

This chain joins TRBV7-2 and TRBJ2-5; 7 nucleotides align to TRBD1. The CDR3 sequence is 14 residues long. Germline V lookup: CDR1 SGHTA, CDR2 FQGNSA. Trimming cost V 5 bases and J 1 base; bases outside gene matches: 4. CDR3 sequence: CASSKTGSQETQYF. DNA for the CDR3: TGTGCCAGCAGCAAGACAGGGTCCCAAGAGACCCAGTACTTC.

The chain has TRBV18 and TRBJ1-2, with 9 bases matching TRBD1. Trimming at V came to 3 bases and at J to 4 bases, leaving 6 bases not matched to a gene. The CDR3 extends over 15 amino acids. Looked up from germline, CDR1 is KGHSH and CDR2 is LQKENI. The CDR3 DNA reads as TGTGCCAGCTCACCGGCGGGACAGGGCGGCTATGGCTACACCTTC. As protein: CASSPAGQGGYGYTF.

The genes are TRBV6-5 and TRBJ2-2; 11 nucleotides agree with TRBD2. This CDR3 spans 15 amino acids. After removal of 6 bases from V and 4 bases from J, the junction contained 4 bases not matched to a gene. The germline gives CDR1 MNHEY, CDR2 SVGAGI. CDR3 in amino acids: CASSRLAGGTGELFF. In DNA, the CDR3 is TGTGCCAGCAGCCGTCTAGCGGGGGGCACCGGGGAGCTGTTTTTT.